Below, one TCR beta chain is given with its context. Its antigen is unknown. The CDR3 sequence is 14 residues long. V lost 1 base, J lost 1 base, and 7 bases lay in between. CDR1 SGHTA and CDR2 FQGTGA come from the germline V gene. Measured with immunoSEQ multiplex PCR; TCRdb has only the in-frame clones, and not every one. The sample shows under 20,000 clones, more than 85% of them seen only once. This sample was taken from a study of lymphopenia after photon versus proton radiotherapy. Whole-study results and caveats: Post-nadir diversity loss with photons came from oligoclonal expansion, particularly CD8+ Temra cells.

The rearrangement links TRBV7-3 to TRBJ1-1; D is unclear. The receptor was isolated from a man between 65 and 80 years old with pancreatic cancer. Sequences were derived from peripheral blood, sampled from a patient treated with proton-based radiotherapy. This CDR3 is CASSLSGRNTEAFF. The CDR3 DNA follows: TGTGCCAGCAGCTTAAGTGGAAGGAACACTGAAGCTTTCTTT.